This TCR beta chain emerged from a study of T cell changes during pregnancy in multiple sclerosis. Sequencing used immunoSEQ multiplex PCR; TCRdb keeps in-frame clones, though not all of them. The sample includes 45,000 to 50,000 clones, about 90% of them seen just once. With V trimmed by 3 bases and J by 3 bases, 5 bases remained unmatched. The CDR3 extends over 14 amino acids. CDR1 and CDR2 from the germline V gene are SGDLS and YYNGEE. The sequence derives from a female donor in good health, enrolled as a control in a pregnancy study. The specimen was CD4+ T cells from peripheral blood mononuclear cells, collected in the second trimester of pregnancy. The chain has TRBV9 and TRBJ2-7; 8 bases line up with TRBD1. The CDR3 DNA is TGTGCCAGCAGCGCTGGACAGGGAGGCTACGAGCAGTACTTC. The encoded protein is CASSAGQGGYEQYF.